This T cell receptor (beta chain) was sequenced during a study of blood T cell repertoires in COVID-19 (dated by TCRdb to about 2020). Background on the whole study: Samples covering the acute and convalescent phases of COVID-19 were provided by collaborators in the United States, Italy and Spain. The prospective study material was composed of cDNA or gDNA derived from T cells, B-cell-depleted T cells, or PBMCs. Deeply sampled blood TCRbeta repertoires from subjects exposed to, actively infected with, or recovered from COVID-19 were included in the dataset. The repertoires were made available in a free public database intended to serve as a resource for research on the immune response to SARS-CoV-2. The samples were drawn from two sources: the first 160 participants of the ongoing ImmuneRACE study, and 1,000 to 1,500 subjects contributed by 6 global collaborators. The sample metadata nearly always contained a de-identified subject ID, COVID-19 status, age in years and sex. Where available, HLA class I and class II types were obtained from metadata supplied by the sample provider rather than from assay-based typing.

The immunoSEQ Assay, a bias-controlled multiplex PCR, was used to amplify TCRbeta CDR3 regions from genomic DNA. In the source study's methods: The number of nucleated cells in each sample was estimated from the amplification of reference gene primers within the assay. To quantify the absolute abundance of each unique TCRbeta CDR3 rearrangement, sequence reads were collapsed and filtered. For each sample, productive Simpson clonality was calculated as the square root of Simpson's diversity index over productive rearrangements. The table was pulled from immuneACCESS by TCRdb, which kept in-frame rearrangements only. Such tables lose some clones; where checked, under half of the loss comes from unresolved V genes, and the rest has no known cause. Clone size and the V and J calls come from that table; the DNA yielded D and trimming. The sample table contains about 59,000 clones; only one count was recorded for roughly four fifths of them. The ten largest clonotypes hold about 3.5% of the sample.

As to this clone: Its target antigen remains unknown. Base qualities are not provided; no much larger clone lies one nucleotide away.

Each collaborating institution followed its own protocols to collect whole blood in K2EDTA tubes. For TCRbeta analysis, collaborators shipped samples in one of three forms: frozen whole blood, isolated PBMCs, or DNA extracted from either of those sample types. What the work shows at the level of the full study, not this receptor alone: The amount of clinical and demographic metadata varied by source and participant and was provided uncurated.

The CDR3 goes from the cysteine to the phenylalanine over 13 residues. The DNA shown is the 39-base CDR3, in frame from base 1. The V and J ends are trimmed by 3 bases and 5 bases, leaving 11 bases between them. The germline V gene (reference sequence) yields DFQATT for CDR1 and SNEGSKA for CDR2. Sample: peripheral blood. The chain is encoded by TRBV20-1 joined to TRBJ1-5; 6 matching bases give a weak D call of TRBD1. The origin of this receptor is a woman older than 75 with acute or convalescent COVID-19. The bases read TGCAGTGCTAGTAGGGACAAAGATCAGCCCCAGCATTTT. Its coded protein is CSASRDKDQPQHF.